Shown below are 20 T cell receptor beta chains from a single sample sequenced in a study of early T cells in non-severe SARS-CoV-2 infection. TCRdb processed the 5' RACE reads anew with MiXCR; each CDR3 protein has one entry. The table lists about 33,000 distinct CDR3 sequences, under 6% of them singletons. The specimen was whole blood. These receptors were obtained from an adult who was a healthcare worker with PCR-confirmed SARS-CoV-2 infection or an uninfected control (not recorded which).

The V and J genes are TRBV30 and TRBJ2-3; 12 positions match TRBD2. Germline CDR1 reads GTSNPN; CDR2 reads SVGIG (reference sequence). CDR3 length: 14 residues. The V segment lost 7 bases and the J segment 6 bases; nucleotides outside the gene matches: 8. The CDR3 region is CASGASGGADTQYF. The CDR3 DNA follows: TGTGCCTCAGGGGCTAGCGGGGGGGCCGATACGCAGTATTTT.

This clonotype was recorded at least ten times. J is TRBJ2-1 and V is TRBV28; 7 bases are a match to TRBD1. The trim removed 4 bases at V and 6 bases at J, leaving 12 bases unmatched. Germline loops: CDR1 MDHEN, CDR2 SYDVKM. The CDR3 is made up of 16 amino acids. The chain's CDR3 is CASSSPFEGARNEQFF. CDR3 coding DNA: TGTGCCAGCAGTTCCCCGTTTGAGGGGGCGCGCAATGAGCAGTTCTTC. The full variable domain, in which reference TRBV28 and TRBJ2-1 provide the parts outside the CDR3, is DVKVTQSSRYLVKRTGEKVFLECVQDMDHENMFWYRQDPGLGLRLIYFSYDVKMKEKGDIPEGYSVSREKKERFSLILESASTNQTSMYLCASSSPFEGARNEQFFGPGTRLTVL.

This clonotype was recorded many times. The chain employs TRBV6-1 and TRBJ2-6; D uncertain. V dropped 0 bases and J dropped 0 bases, with 0 bases sitting between them. Germline V lookup: CDR1 MNHNS, CDR2 SASEGT. CDR3 length: 14 residues. The CDR3: CASSEASGANVLTF. The CDR3, as DNA: TGTGCCAGCAGTGAAGCCTCTGGGGCCAACGTCCTGACTTTC.

This clonotype was found a few times. The rearrangement joins TRBV28 to TRBJ1-4, with 9 bases identical to TRBD1. J gave up 6 bases and V 2 bases, and 4 bases lay outside the gene matches. In germline, CDR1 is MDHEN, CDR2 SYDVKM. The CDR3 is made up of 15 amino acids. The CDR3 here is CASSLNRGLYEKLFF. CDR3 nucleotide sequence: TGTGCCAGCAGTTTAAACAGGGGGCTTTATGAAAAACTGTTTTTT.

This clonotype was detected many times. The genes are TRBV6-6 and TRBJ1-2; TRBD1 agrees at 11 bases. Germline CDR1 is MNHNY and CDR2 is SVGAGI (reference sequence). Losses at the gene ends were 6 bases for V and 8 bases for J; bases not matched to a gene: 11. CDR3 size: 15 residues. The CDR3 DNA sequence: TGTGCCAGCAGACTTCCGGGACAGGGGGTTGTAGGCTACACCTTC. Translation gives CASRLPGQGVVGYTF.

This clonotype was recorded at least ten times. This chain connects TRBV18 to TRBJ2-3; no reliable D call. The V end was cut by 5 bases, the J end by 4 bases, with 16 bases between. Germline assignment: CDR1 KGHSH and CDR2 LQKENI. The CDR3 is 15 residues long. The CDR3, as DNA: TGTGCCAGCTCAGCAACTCAAGGCCGACCAGATACGCAGTATTTT. It encodes CASSATQGRPDTQYF. The entire variable domain, with the rest obtained from reference TRBV18 and TRBJ2-3, is as follows: NAGVMQNPRHLVRRRGQEARLRCSPMKGHSHVYWYRQLPEEGLKFMVYLQKENIIDESGMPKERFSAEFPKEGPSILRIQQVVRGDSAAYFCASSATQGRPDTQYFGPGTRLTVL.

This clonotype counts as medium-sized. J is TRBJ2-2 and V is TRBV7-6; tentatively, D is TRBD1 (6 bases). Germline V gene sequence: CDR1 SGHVS, CDR2 FNYEAQ. V lost 5 bases to trimming and J lost 6 bases, with 16 bases between them. The CDR3 is 15 amino acids. The CDR3 DNA sequence: TGTGCCAGCAGCCAGGCAGGGGAAACCTCCGGGGAGCTGTTTTTT. Amino acids: CASSQAGETSGELFF.

This clonotype was counted ten times or more. The V and J genes are TRBV7-2 and TRBJ1-2; maybe TRBD1 (6 bases). The CDR3 loop spans 14 amino acids. CDR1 is SGHTA and CDR2 is FQGNSA in the germline V gene. V was pared by 6 bases and J by 1 base, with 12 bases between. The CDR3 reads CASRRGQFNYGYTF. The CDR3 DNA reads TGTGCCAGCAGAAGAGGACAGTTTAACTATGGCTACACCTTC.

This clonotype was found a few times. The chain couples TRBV2 to TRBJ2-1; 11 nucleotides agree with TRBD2. Germline lookup yields CDR1 SNHLY and CDR2 FYNNEI. J gave up 7 bases and V 6 bases, and 8 bases lay outside the gene matches. This CDR3 has 15 residues. The CDR3 protein is CASSIAGGPVNEQFF. CDR3 coding DNA: TGTGCCAGCAGCATAGCGGGGGGGCCGGTAAATGAGCAGTTCTTC.

This clonotype was counted many times. This chain uses TRBV3-1 with TRBJ2-5, with D possibly being TRBD1 (5 bases). The germline gives CDR1 LGHDT, CDR2 YNNKEL (reference sequence). The CDR3 runs to 16 residues. V was pared by 1 base and J by 1 base, with 13 bases between. For the CDR3, the DNA is TGTGCCAGCAGCCAAGCCTCGAGGCAGGGCCAAGAGACCCAGTACTTC. This codes for CASSQASRQGQETQYF.

This clonotype was detected many times. V usage is TRBV5-4 and J usage is TRBJ2-1; the D is unclear. Germline V gene sequence: CDR1 SGHNT, CDR2 YYREEE (reference sequence). The V and J ends lost 4 bases and 6 bases respectively, with 8 bases between them. CDR3 size: 12 residues. In DNA, the CDR3 is TGTGCCAGCAGCCCCGGACGCAATGAGCAGTTCTTC. As protein: CASSPGRNEQFF.

Comments on this clonotype: This clone may be a read error of a much larger clone one base away. J is TRBJ2-3 and V is TRBV12-3 or TRBV12-4; the match to TRBD2 covers 9 bases. The CDR3 has 16 residues. DNA for the CDR3: TGTGCCAGCAGTTTTCGGGCGGGGGGGCCGACAGATACGCTGTATTTT. It codes for CASSFRAGGPTDTLYF.

This clonotype was recorded many times. The chain carries TRBV3-1 and TRBJ2-3, with D possibly TRBD1 on 5 matching bases. Germline CDR1 LGHDT, CDR2 YNNKEL (reference sequence). V shed 5 bases and J shed 2 bases, with 11 bases lying between them. The CDR3 spans 14 residues. The CDR3 loop reads CASSSTGITDTQYF. The CDR3 DNA reads TGTGCCAGCAGCTCTACAGGTATCACAGATACGCAGTATTTT.

This clonotype has a count of ten or more. V is TRBV20-1 and J is TRBJ1-5; D is perhaps TRBD1 (5 bases). V shed 6 bases and J shed 5 bases, with 20 bases lying between them. The CDR3 has 15 amino acids. Germline loops: CDR1 DFQATT, CDR2 SNEGSKA (reference sequence). The CDR3 DNA follows: TGCAGTGCGAAGAACGGGGCTGGGGGTCATCAGCCCCAGCATTTT. It yields the protein CSAKNGAGGHQPQHF.

This clonotype was observed at least ten times. The chain has TRBV3-1 and TRBJ2-3; D unclear. The CDR3 extends over 14 amino acids. Germline V gene data show CDR1 as LGHDT and CDR2 as YNNKEL (reference sequence). The V gene lost 4 bases and the J gene lost 1 base, with 9 bases spanning the gap. The CDR3 DNA follows: TGTGCCAGCAGCCGTCACTCCCGCACAGATACGCAGTATTTT. Translation gives CASSRHSRTDTQYF.

This clonotype was detected ten times or more. CDR3 coding DNA: TGCAGCGTTACACGGGGAACGGGCAATCAGCCCCAGCATTTT. Its translation is CSVTRGTGNQPQHF. The chain combines TRBV29-1 with TRBJ1-5; D is uncertain. V was clipped by 5 bases and J by 2 bases, with 13 bases between them. The CDR3 has 14 residues. The germline V gene encodes CDR1 SQVTM and CDR2 ANQGSEA.

The chain joins TRBV3-1 to TRBJ2-7; the D gene is possibly TRBD2 (5 bases). The germline CDR1 and CDR2 sequences are LGHDT and YNNKEL (reference sequence). Trimming pared 0 bases from V and 0 bases from J, leaving 12 bases between. The CDR3 is made up of 16 amino acids. The CDR3 here is CASSQDSGFSSYEQYF. The CDR3 DNA reads as TGTGCCAGCAGCCAAGATTCGGGATTTAGCTCCTACGAGCAGTACTTC.

This clonotype was seen a few times. The chain combines TRBV7-6 with TRBJ2-1, with 11 bases lining up with TRBD2. This CDR3 is 17 amino acids long. Germline V gives CDR1 SGHVS, CDR2 FNYEAQ. With V trimmed by 5 bases and J by 7 bases, 13 bases remained unmatched. Here the CDR3 reads CASSQINIAGGPNEQFF. As DNA, the CDR3 is TGTGCCAGCAGCCAGATCAACATAGCGGGGGGGCCTAATGAGCAGTTCTTC.

This clonotype was detected ten times or more. The chain has TRBV12-3 or TRBV12-4 and TRBJ1-2, with D unclear. The CDR3 consists of 11 residues. Trimming took 9 bases from V and 8 from J, leaving 13 bases between them. The CDR3 region is CASGTASGYTF. The CDR3 DNA reads TGTGCCAGTGGTACGGCAAGCGGCTACACCTTC.

This clonotype was detected many times. This sequence joins TRBV29-1 and TRBJ2-5; the D gene is possibly TRBD2 (6 bases). CDR1 is SQVTM and CDR2 is ANQGSEA in the germline V gene. The germline V and J ends were trimmed by 0 bases and 5 bases, with 22 bases remaining between them. This CDR3 region has 17 residues. CDR3 region: CSVEDRRRGGKAETQYF. The CDR3 DNA reads TGCAGCGTTGAAGATCGGCGTCGGGGAGGAAAGGCGGAGACCCAGTACTTC.